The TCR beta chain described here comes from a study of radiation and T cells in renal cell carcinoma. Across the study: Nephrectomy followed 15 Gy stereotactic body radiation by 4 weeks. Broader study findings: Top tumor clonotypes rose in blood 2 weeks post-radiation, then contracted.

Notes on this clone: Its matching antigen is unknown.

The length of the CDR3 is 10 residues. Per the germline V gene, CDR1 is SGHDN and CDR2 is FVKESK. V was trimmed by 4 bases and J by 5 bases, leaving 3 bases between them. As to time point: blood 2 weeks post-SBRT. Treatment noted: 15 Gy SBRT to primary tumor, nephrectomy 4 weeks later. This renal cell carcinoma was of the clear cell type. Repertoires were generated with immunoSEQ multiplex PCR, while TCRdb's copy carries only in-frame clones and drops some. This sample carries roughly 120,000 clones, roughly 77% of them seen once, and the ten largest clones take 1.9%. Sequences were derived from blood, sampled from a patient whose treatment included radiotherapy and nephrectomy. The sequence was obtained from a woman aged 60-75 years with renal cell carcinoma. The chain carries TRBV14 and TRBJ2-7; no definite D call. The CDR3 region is CASSPHEQYF. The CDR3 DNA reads TGTGCCAGCAGCCCCCACGAGCAGTACTTC. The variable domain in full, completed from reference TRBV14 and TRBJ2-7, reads EAGVTQFPSHSVIEKGQTVTLRCDPISGHDNLYWYRRVMGKEIKFLLHFVKESKQDESGMPNNRFLAERTGGTYSTLKVQPAELEDSGVYFCASSPHEQYFGPGTRLTVT.